The 5 T cell receptor beta chains reported below all come from one sample, sequenced in a study of OX40 agonist ivuxolimab in advanced cancers. TCRdb keeps only in-frame clones here, not all; method: immunoSEQ multiplex PCR. The sample holds 55,000 to 60,000 clones, about 82% seen once. The sequencing used CD4+ or CD8+ T cells sorted from blood, collected in a trial of the OX40 agonist ivuxolimab. The receptors shown here come from an adult with an advanced solid tumor such as melanoma, head and neck, liver or kidney cancer.

This chain links TRBV13 with TRBJ2-5, with no clear D. The CDR3 spans 13 residues. In germline, CDR1 is PRHDT, CDR2 FYEKMQ (reference sequence). Trimming removed 3 bases from V and 2 bases from J, with 7 bases in between. CDR3 region: CASSLITQETQYF. The CDR3 DNA reads as TGTGCCAGCAGCTTGATCACTCAAGAGACCCAGTACTTC.

This clone occurred a few times. DNA of the CDR3: TGTGCCAGCATCCTTAGGTACACAGATACGCAGTATTTT. Translation gives CASILRYTDTQYF. The chain recombines TRBV7-6 with TRBJ2-3; D uncertain. Germline V CDR1 and CDR2: SGHVS, FNYEAQ. The CDR3 spans 13 residues. The V gene lost 7 bases and the J gene lost 2 bases, with 10 bases spanning the gap. The variable domain in full, completed from reference TRBV7-6 and TRBJ2-3, reads GAGVSQSPRYKVTKRGQDVALRCDPISGHVSLYWYRQALGQGPEFLTYFNYEAQQDKSGLPNDRFSAERPEGSISTLTIQRTEQRDSAMYRCASILRYTDTQYFGPGTRLTVL.

This rearrangement joins TRBV7-9 to TRBJ2-2; D not resolved. With 5 bases removed from V and 7 bases from J, the gap between germline ends came to 8 bases. The CDR3 contains 12 residues. From germline, CDR1 is SEHNR and CDR2 FQNEAQ (reference sequence). Written as DNA, the CDR3 is TGTGCCAGCAGCCCTTTCGGCGGGGAGCTGTTTTTT. Translation gives CASSPFGGELFF.

V gene TRBV7-9 combines with J gene TRBJ2-5, with D maybe TRBD2 (5 bases). Germline V gives CDR1 SEHNR, CDR2 FQNEAQ (reference sequence). V lost 1 base, J lost 1 base, and 13 bases lay in between. CDR3 length equals 16 residues. The CDR3 DNA is TGTGCCAGCAGCTTAGGAGGAGGCAGAACCCAAGAGACCCAGTACTTC. As protein: CASSLGGGRTQETQYF.

J is TRBJ1-5 and V is TRBV10-2; D is unresolved. Trimming took off 0 bases at V and 7 bases at J, with 10 bases between the two ends. CDR1 is WSHSY, CDR2 SAAADI, per germline. This CDR3 spans 14 amino acids. This CDR3 is CASSESSFEQPQHF. The CDR3 DNA is TGCGCCAGCAGTGAGTCGTCCTTTGAACAGCCCCAGCATTTT.